Reported below is one T cell receptor (beta chain). This CDR3 region has 12 residues. The V segment lost 7 bases and the J segment 6 bases; nucleotides outside the gene matches: 7. CDR1 SQVTM and CDR2 ANQGSEA come from the germline V gene. This sample is part of a study of cytomegalovirus exposure and HLA in healthy donors. The PCR used 60 Vbeta and 13 Jbeta primers. Sequencing used immunoSEQ multiplex PCR; TCRdb keeps in-frame clones, though not all of them. The data hold around 99,000 clones, with 81% observed a single time. Specimen: PBMCs. This receptor was taken from a woman in her twenties or thirties in good health and CMV-seronegative. This sequence joins TRBV29-1 and TRBJ1-1; TRBD1 aligns across 8 bases. The CDR3 loop reads CSARGLFPEAFF. The CDR3 DNA follows: TGCAGCGCCAGGGGGCTATTCCCTGAAGCTTTCTTT.